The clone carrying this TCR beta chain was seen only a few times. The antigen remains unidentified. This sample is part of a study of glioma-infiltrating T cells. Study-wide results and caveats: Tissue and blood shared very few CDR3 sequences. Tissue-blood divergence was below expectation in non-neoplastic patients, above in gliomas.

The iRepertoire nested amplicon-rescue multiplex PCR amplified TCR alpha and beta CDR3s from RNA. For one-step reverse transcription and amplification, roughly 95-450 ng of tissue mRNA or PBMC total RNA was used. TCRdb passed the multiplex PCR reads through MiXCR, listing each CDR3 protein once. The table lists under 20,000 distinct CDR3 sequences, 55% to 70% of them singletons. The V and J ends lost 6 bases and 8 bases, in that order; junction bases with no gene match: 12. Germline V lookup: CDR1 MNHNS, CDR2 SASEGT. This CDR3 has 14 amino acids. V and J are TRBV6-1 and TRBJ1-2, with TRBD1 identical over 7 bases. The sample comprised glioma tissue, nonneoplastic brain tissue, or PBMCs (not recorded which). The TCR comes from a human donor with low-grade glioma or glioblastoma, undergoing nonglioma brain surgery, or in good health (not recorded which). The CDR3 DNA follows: TGTGCCAGCAGCGATCGGACAGGACAGATAGGCTACACCTTC. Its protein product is CASSDRTGQIGYTF.